These 24 T cell receptor beta chains came from one sample sequenced in a study of blood T cells in healthy people across ages. A second roughly 6 to 11 cycle PCR used barcoded and J-beta primers. From the 5' RACE reads, TCRdb called clonotypes with MiXCR, one entry per CDR3 protein. The data hold under 1,000,000 distinct CDR3 sequences, with more than 35% observed a single time. The source material was blood. Receptors were obtained from an elderly man in good health.

V is TRBV12-3 or TRBV12-4 and J is TRBJ1-4; D uncertain. The CDR3 is 13 residues long. V dropped 6 bases and J dropped 11 bases, with 16 bases sitting between them. The CDR3 spells CASSHTDGGKLFF. CDR3 bases: TGTGCCAGCAGCCACACCGACGGTGGGAAACTGTTTTTT.

This chain links TRBV6-5 with TRBJ2-1; 9 bases fit TRBD2. There are 15 residues in the CDR3. Germline V gives CDR1 MNHEY, CDR2 SVGAGI. Trimming took 4 bases from V and 6 from J; bases not matched to a gene: 7. In DNA, the CDR3 is TGTGCCAGCAGTTTATCTAGCGGGGAGTTCAATGAGCAGTTCTTC. Its translation is CASSLSSGEFNEQFF.

This clonotype appeared a few times. The chain uses TRBV20-1 and TRBJ1-6; D is uncertain. V was clipped by 6 bases and J by 3 bases, with 27 bases between them. The CDR3 is 19 residues long. Germline assignment: CDR1 DFQATT and CDR2 SNEGSKA (reference sequence). The DNA of the CDR3 is TGCAGTGCAGAAAGCCTCGGAATTCGGACGGACTACTATAATTCACCCCTCCACTTT. This sequence encodes CSAESLGIRTDYYNSPLHF.

This chain's CDR3 is CSAPSGGGWTEAFF. CDR3 DNA: TGCAGTGCCCCCTCCGGGGGAGGATGGACTGAAGCTTTCTTT. The chain couples TRBV20-1 to TRBJ1-1; the D gene is possibly TRBD1 (5 bases). This CDR3 contains 14 residues. V lost 6 bases, J lost 5 bases, and 19 bases lay in between. Germline CDR1 and CDR2: DFQATT and SNEGSKA (reference sequence).

This chain links TRBV3-1 with TRBJ2-3; 7 nucleotides align to TRBD1. This CDR3 contains 15 residues. The germline V gene has CDR1 LGHDT and CDR2 YNNKEL (reference sequence). V gave up 5 bases and J gave up 2 bases; unmatched junction bases: 7. The CDR3: CASSNRDSHTDTQYF. The CDR3 nucleotides read TGTGCCAGCAGCAACCGGGACAGTCACACAGATACGCAGTATTTT.

The chain is built from TRBV20-1 and TRBJ1-1; D gene uncertain. CDR3 length equals 13 residues. Germline CDR1 is DFQATT and CDR2 is SNEGSKA (reference sequence). V dropped 0 bases and J dropped 6 bases, with 11 bases sitting between them. CDR3 loop: CSARDLGIPEAFF. The CDR3 bases are TGCAGTGCTAGAGATCTTGGGATCCCTGAAGCTTTCTTT.

The chain is built from TRBV6-1 and TRBJ2-3; D perhaps matches TRBD2 (6 bases). The germline V gene has CDR1 MNHNS and CDR2 SASEGT. V was shortened by 0 bases and J by 4 bases, with 11 bases between the two germline ends. The CDR3 loop spans 15 amino acids. The CDR3 loop is CASSEAGGRSDTQYF. The CDR3 DNA sequence: TGTGCCAGCAGTGAAGCGGGGGGAAGGTCAGATACGCAGTATTTT.

The sample holds many counts of this clonotype. This chain joins TRBV15 and TRBJ2-1; TRBD2 matches 8 bases. This CDR3 has 17 amino acids. V was pared by 0 bases and J by 8 bases, with 12 bases of the junction left unmatched. CDR1 and CDR2 (germline): LNHNV, YYDKDF (reference sequence). The CDR3 here is CATSREGEGAGVYEQFF. The CDR3 DNA is TGTGCCACCAGCAGAGAAGGGGAGGGAGCGGGAGTCTATGAGCAGTTCTTC.

This clonotype was counted only a few times. The V call is TRBV7-2, the J call TRBJ1-1, with TRBD1 matching over 9 bases. The germline CDR1 and CDR2 sequences are SGHTA and FQGNSA. With 5 bases clipped from V and 3 bases from J, the junction kept 4 bases outside the gene matches. This CDR3 is built from 14 residues. The CDR3 DNA reads TGTGCCAGCAGCCAGAGGACAGGGGACACTGAAGCTTTCTTT. This gives the protein CASSQRTGDTEAFF.

This clonotype was seen only a few times. The J gene is TRBJ2-3, the V gene TRBV5-5, with D possibly matching TRBD2 (6 bases). The length of the CDR3 is 15 residues. V was cut by 0 bases and J by 1 base, with 9 bases left in between. Germline loops: CDR1 SGHKS, CDR2 YYEKEE (reference sequence). The CDR3 DNA reads as TGTGCCAGCAGCTTGGTAGGACTACGCACAGATACGCAGTATTTT. As protein: CASSLVGLRTDTQYF.

This clonotype appeared many times. CDR3 nucleotides: TGTGCCAGCAGCAGACGAGGAACCAATGAGCAGTTCTTC. This sequence encodes CASSRRGTNEQFF. The genes are TRBV21-1 and TRBJ2-1. TRBV21-1 is a known pseudogene. The CDR3 covers 13 residues.

The sample holds a few counts of this clonotype. The V gene is TRBV28, the J gene TRBJ2-7; D could derive from TRBD1 or TRBD2 (5 bases each). The CDR3 spans 14 residues. The germline V gene encodes CDR1 MDHEN and CDR2 SYDVKM. V lost 3 bases and J lost 3, with 12 bases in between. CDR3 bases: TGTGCCAGCAGTTTTGGGGGATTGTTCTACGAGCAGTACTTC. Translating gives CASSFGGLFYEQYF.

The CDR3 sequence is CSASQPAGGGTDTQYF. In DNA form, the CDR3 reads TGCAGTGCTAGTCAGCCGGCGGGAGGGGGCACAGATACGCAGTATTTT. The rearrangement uses TRBV20-1 and TRBJ2-3; 9 bases are shared with TRBD2. The V and J ends lost 3 bases and 1 base, in that order; junction bases with no gene match: 8. Germline V lookup: CDR1 DFQATT, CDR2 SNEGSKA (reference sequence). This CDR3 spans 16 amino acids.

CDR3: CASSPSLAGGFNEQFF. DNA for the CDR3: TGTGCCAGCAGCCCCTCCTTAGCGGGAGGGTTCAATGAGCAGTTCTTC. V usage is TRBV11-1 and J usage is TRBJ2-1; 11 bases are shared with TRBD2. V trimming: 5 bases; J trimming: 6 bases; junction bases outside the gene matches: 9. The CDR3 sequence is 16 residues long. Germline assignment: CDR1 SGHAT and CDR2 FQDESV (reference sequence). The whole variable domain, remainder taken from reference TRBV11-1 and TRBJ2-1, is EAEVAQSPRYKITEKSQAVAFWCDPISGHATLYWYRQILGQGPELLVQFQDESVVDDSQLPKDRFSAERLKGVDSTLKIQPAELGDSAMYLCASSPSLAGGFNEQFFGPGTRLTVL.

The chain uses TRBV6-2 or TRBV6-3 and TRBJ2-3; D is ambiguous. The CDR3 is 17 amino acids. Trimming stripped 8 bases from V and 6 bases from J, with 27 bases between. Germline V gene data show CDR1 as MNHEY and CDR2 as SVGEGT. CDR3 DNA: TGTGCCAGCTCGTTACTCTTGAGGCGTCGCACGACGGATACGCAGTATTTT. Translated: CASSLLLRRRTTDTQYF.

This clonotype occurred once. The gene calls are TRBV2 and TRBJ2-7; no clear D. V lost 6 bases and J lost 1, with 16 bases in between. Per the germline V gene, CDR1 is SNHLY and CDR2 is FYNNEI. The CDR3 consists of 15 residues. CDR3 coding DNA: TGTGCCAGCAGAGCTCGCTCCGGGTCGTCCTACGAGCAGTACTTC. Its translation: CASRARSGSSYEQYF.

The chain links TRBV12-5 to TRBJ2-1; no definite D call. The CDR3 consists of 16 residues. V lost 0 bases, J lost 4 bases, and 13 bases lay in between. Germline V gene data show CDR1 as LGHNT and CDR2 as FRNRAP. The CDR3 sequence is CASGLVSGNHYNEQFF. CDR3 nucleotide sequence: TGTGCTAGTGGTTTGGTATCAGGAAACCATTACAATGAGCAGTTCTTC.

The chain couples TRBV9 to TRBJ2-3; possible D gene TRBD2, 5 bases. The V gene lost 1 base and the J gene lost 6 bases, with 9 bases spanning the gap. CDR3 size: 13 residues. Germline V gene lookup returns CDR1 SGDLS and CDR2 YYNGEE. The CDR3 DNA is TGTGCCAGCAGCGTAAGCGGTGGGGATACGCAGTATTTT. Its translation: CASSVSGGDTQYF.

This clonotype has only a few counts. This chain joins TRBV12-3 or TRBV12-4 and TRBJ2-7; the D gene is possibly TRBD2 (6 bases). V dropped 3 bases and J dropped 9 bases, with 24 bases sitting between them. CDR3 length: 16 residues. CDR3 amino acids: CASSFGVASVNGGQYF. The CDR3 DNA is TGTGCCAGCAGTTTTGGGGTGGCTAGCGTGAACGGGGGGCAGTACTTC.

On this clonotype itself: Germline is not matched at one junction end, which may reflect a read error. V gene TRBV12-3 or TRBV12-4 combines with J gene TRBJ1-3, with D maybe TRBD1 (5 bases). The CDR3 contains 14 residues. The CDR3 reads CASRKQASGSTIYF. The DNA for the CDR3 is TGTGCCAGCAGAAAACAGGCCTCTGGAAGCACCATATATTTT.

The V and J genes are TRBV27 and TRBJ2-1, with 8 positions matching TRBD1. This CDR3 has 16 residues. V was pared by 3 bases and J by 2 bases, with 6 bases of the junction left unmatched. The germline V gene has CDR1 MNHEY and CDR2 SMNVEV (reference sequence). As DNA, the CDR3 is TGTGCCAGCAGTTTTCCCCGGACAGGGACCTACAATGAGCAGTTCTTC. Protein: CASSFPRTGTYNEQFF.

The chain has TRBV20-1 and TRBJ1-2; no reliable D call. The V end was cut by 0 bases, the J end by 8 bases, with 13 bases between. Germline V gene sequence: CDR1 DFQATT, CDR2 SNEGSKA (reference sequence). The length of the CDR3 is 13 residues. CDR3 coding DNA: TGCAGTGCTAGAGATCCGTGGGCTTGGGGCTACACCTTC. It is translated as CSARDPWAWGYTF.

Of note for this clonotype: One junction end does not reproduce the germline sequence, and a read error may be involved. This chain links TRBV15 with TRBJ1-2; tentatively, D is TRBD1 (5 bases). CDR1 LNHNV and CDR2 YYDKDF come from the germline V gene (reference sequence). This CDR3 contains 14 residues. The CDR3 region has the DNA TGTGCCTCCAGGGCGATGGGTGGGACCTATGGCTACACCTTC. It codes for CASRAMGGTYGYTF.

The V and J genes are TRBV11-3 and TRBJ2-7; 9 nucleotides line up with TRBD2. The CDR3 is made up of 14 amino acids. J lost 2 bases, V lost 5 bases, and 4 bases had no gene match. Germline V CDR1 and CDR2: SGHNT, YENEEA. The chain's CDR3 is CASSQTSGTYEQYF. DNA for the CDR3: TGTGCCAGCAGCCAGACTAGCGGTACCTACGAGCAGTACTTC.